Listed below are T cell receptor beta chains from one sample, sequenced in a study of cytomegalovirus exposure and HLA in healthy donors. The assay was immunoSEQ multiplex PCR, and TCRdb's table has in-frame clones only and misses some. The table shows under 150,000 clones, with under 90% occurring only once. Sequenced sample: PBMCs. The receptors originated from a male donor in good health and CMV-seronegative. CDR3s include the opening cysteine and the closing phenylalanine or tryptophan. D genes are given only for firm matches. Size is stated for part of the rows, as once, few or many counts, or as a class when the clone is expanded.

TRBV4-3,-,TRBJ2-1,-,TGCGCCAGCAGCCACCTTACAGTCAATGAGCAGTTCTTC,CASSHLTVNEQFF
TRBV30,-,TRBJ2-1,TRBD2,TGTGCCTGGGGTCTCCAGGGACTAGCGGGAGTCGATGAGCAGTTCTTC,CAWGLQGLAGVDEQFF
TRBV27,-,TRBJ2-7,TRBD2,TGTGCCAGCAGTTTCGCGGGGGTTGGGGAGCAGTACTTC,CASSFAGVGEQYF
TRBV7-9,-,TRBJ1-6,-,TGTGCCAGCAGCTCGACAGTCAATAATTCACCCCTCCACTTT,CASSSTVNNSPLHF
TRBV6-5,once,TRBJ2-1,TRBD2,TGTGCCAGCAGTTACTCTGGGCGGGAGGGGACCAATGAGCAGTTCTTC,CASSYSGREGTNEQFF
TRBV29-1,once,TRBJ1-4,TRBD1,TGCAGCGTTGAAAGTGACAGGGGGCAGGAAAAACTGTTTTTT,CSVESDRGQEKLFF
TRBV4-3,-,TRBJ1-1,TRBD1,TGCGCCAGCAGCCAAGGAGCAGGGGGGCTTGCGAACACTGAAGCTTTCTTT,CASSQGAGGLANTEAFF
TRBV15,-,TRBJ2-5,TRBD1,TGTGCCACCAGCAGAGGGATTATACAGGGGAGCGAGACCCAGTACTTC,CATSRGIIQGSETQYF
TRBV30,-,TRBJ2-1,-,TGTGCCTGGAGTGTGAGTCACAATGAGCAGTTCTTC,CAWSVSHNEQFF
TRBV18,-,TRBJ2-1,-,TGTGCCAGCTCACCGAGCTACGTAAATGAGCAGTTCTTC,CASSPSYVNEQFF
TRBV29-1,-,TRBJ2-2,TRBD2,TGCAGCGTTGAATCCCCCGGGAGGAACGGCGGGGAGCTGTTTTTT,CSVESPGRNGGELFF
TRBV30,-,TRBJ2-5,-,TGTGCCTGGGAAGGGGGGGAGGAGACCCAGTACTTC,CAWEGGEETQYF
TRBV10-1,-,TRBJ2-3,-,TGCGCCAGCAGTGCCCAACTAGCCTCCACAGATACGCAGTATTTT,CASSAQLASTDTQYF
TRBV5-5,once,TRBJ1-2,-,TGTGCCAGCAGCGAAACAGGCTGGGGCTATGGCTACACCTTC,CASSETGWGYGYTF
TRBV19,-,TRBJ2-5,TRBD2,TGTGCCAGTAGTCAAAAAGCGGGAGGTCTCCAAGAGACCCAGTACTTC,CASSQKAGGLQETQYF
TRBV7-9,-,TRBJ2-1,-,TGTGCCAGCAGCTTAGGGGGAGACCCCTACAATGAGCAGTTCTTC,CASSLGGDPYNEQFF
TRBV18,-,TRBJ2-2,-,TGTGCCAGCTCACTAGGCCAGGGCTCCGCCGGGGAGCTGTTTTTT,CASSLGQGSAGELFF
TRBV4-1,few,TRBJ1-4,TRBD1,TGCGCCAGCGCAGAAGGGGACAGGCATGAAAAACTGTTTTTT,CASAEGDRHEKLFF
TRBV27,-,TRBJ2-3,TRBD2,TGTGCCAGCAACGTAGCGGGGGGAGCAGATACGCAGTATTTT,CASNVAGGADTQYF
TRBV19,-,TRBJ1-1,-,TGTGCCAGTAGTATGGGGGGGGCAAACACTGAAGCTTTCTTT,CASSMGGANTEAFF
TRBV4-3,few,TRBJ1-5,-,TGCGCCAGCAGCTCCCACAGGGATAGCAATCAGCCCCAGCATTTT,CASSSHRDSNQPQHF
TRBV28,-,TRBJ2-7,-,TGTGCCAGCAGCAACAGGGAAAGTCGTTACGAGCAGTACTTC,CASSNRESRYEQYF
TRBV7-2,-,TRBJ2-1,-,TGTGCCAGCAGCTCCCCTGAGGGTGGTGAGTTCTTC,CASSSPEGGEFF
TRBV7-2,-,TRBJ2-1,-,TGTGCCAGCAGCTTTTGGCCTAGCGTGGGCAATGAGCAGTTCTTC,CASSFWPSVGNEQFF
TRBV5-3,-,TRBJ1-1,TRBD1,TGTGCCAGAAGCACTCTAGGGGGACAGGGCTATAGAGCTGGTCCTGAAGCTTTCTTT,CARSTLGGQGYRAGPEAFF
TRBV29-1,-,TRBJ1-2,-,TGCAGCGTTGAGACCGCGGGCTATGGCTACACCTTC,CSVETAGYGYTF
TRBV27,-,TRBJ2-1,-,TGTGCCAGCAGTTGGGAGCCGTGGAATGAGCAGTTCTTC,CASSWEPWNEQFF
TRBV29-1,-,TRBJ1-2,-,TGCAGTGATAATGCCCCACCTAGCAACTATGGCTACACCTTC,CSDNAPPSNYGYTF
TRBV4-1,few,TRBJ2-1,TRBD2,TGCGCCAGCAGCCGGACTAGCGGGAGCGACAATGAGCAGTTCTTC,CASSRTSGSDNEQFF
TRBV4-3,-,TRBJ2-1,TRBD1,TGCGCCAGCAGCCCCAACGACAGGGACGTCTTCAATGAGCAGTTCTTC,CASSPNDRDVFNEQFF
TRBV4-3,-,TRBJ2-1,TRBD1,TGCGCCAGCAGCCACGACAGGGTCTCCTACAATGAGCAGTTCTTC,CASSHDRVSYNEQFF
TRBV6-1,-,TRBJ2-6,-,TGTGCCAGCAGTGATCGGCAGGAAGGGGCCAACGTCCTGACTTTC,CASSDRQEGANVLTF
TRBV27,-,TRBJ2-3,-,TGTGCCAGCAGTTTAGGGGCCCCGCTCCCGCAGTATTTT,CASSLGAPLPQYF
TRBV6-5,-,TRBJ2-5,-,TGTGCCAGCAGTACTCAGGGGCCTGGGCAAGAGACCCAGTACTTC,CASSTQGPGQETQYF
TRBV29-1,-,TRBJ2-7,-,TGCAGCGTTGAAACAGGGAGCTCCTACGAGCAGTACTTC,CSVETGSSYEQYF
TRBV9,once,TRBJ2-2,-,TGTGCCAGCGATCCTTGGGGCGCGCCGAACACCGGGGAGCTGTTTTTT,CASDPWGAPNTGELFF
TRBV6-6,few,TRBJ1-1,-,TGTGCCAGCAGTTACGCTGAACAGTCTGAAGCTTTCTTT,CASSYAEQSEAFF